The source of this TCR beta chain is a study of post-analysis software for immune sequencing data. cDNA libraries for TCR beta contained unique molecular identifiers. From the PCR reads, TCRdb called clonotypes with MiXCR, one entry per CDR3 protein. The table includes more than 450,000 distinct CDR3 sequences, around 34% detected once. Only a few counts were recorded for this clonotype. The antigen remains unidentified. Notes on the study in general: TRBV segments more frequent in patients than in controls numbered roughly 5 and included TRBV5-6, TRBV5-1 and TRBV20-1.

CDR1 and CDR2 (germline): ENHRY, SYGVKD. The CDR3 length is 16 residues. Trimming removed 2 bases from V and 1 base from J; junction bases left unmatched: 5. This sequence originates from a girl under 18 with multiple sclerosis. Sequenced sample: blood. The chain joins TRBV10-3 to TRBJ2-3; TRBD1 aligns across 8 bases. CDR3 amino acids: CAISEPGQGGTDTQYF. The CDR3 DNA reads TGTGCCATCAGTGAGCCTGGACAGGGCGGCACAGATACGCAGTATTTT.